The 18 T cell receptor beta chains given below trace back to one sample, sequenced in a study of T-cell memory formation after mild COVID-19. In TCRdb, the 5' RACE reads were re-called with MiXCR into one record per CDR3 protein. The profile covers almost 550,000 distinct CDR3 sequences, with around 20% appearing a single time and approximately 12% taken by the ten largest. Sequenced sample: PBMCs or a T cell subset sorted from them (not recorded which). The receptors were sampled from an adult woman who had mild COVID-19 (a few samples of this study predate the infection). Cell type and time point are not known.

This rearrangement joins TRBV11-2 to TRBJ2-1, with a weak D call TRBD2 (7 bases). Germline CDR1 SGHAT, CDR2 FQNNGV. Trimming took 8 bases from V and 2 from J, leaving 13 bases between them. This CDR3 comprises 14 residues. The CDR3 nucleotides read TGTGCCAGCTACATGGGGGGGCCCTACAATGAGCAGTTCTTC. Its protein product is CASYMGGPYNEQFF.

The table lists this clonotype with a few counts. This rearrangement joins TRBV5-6 to TRBJ1-1; possibly TRBD1 for D (5 bases). The V end was cut by 1 base, the J end by 5 bases, with 15 bases between. CDR1 and CDR2 from the germline V gene are SGHDT and YYEEEE. There are 15 residues in the CDR3. CDR3 coding DNA: TGTGCCAGCAGCTTGAGCGTCAGGGAGGAAACTGAAGCTTTCTTT. Protein product: CASSLSVREETEAFF.

The chain employs TRBV4-3 and TRBJ1-1; 10 bases are a match to TRBD1. The germline V gene has CDR1 LGHNA and CDR2 YSLEER. CDR3 length equals 16 residues. V trimming: 3 bases; J trimming: 6 bases; junction bases outside the gene matches: 10. This CDR3 reads CASSQDPGQGWAEAFF. The CDR3 coding sequence is TGCGCCAGCAGCCAGGACCCGGGACAGGGGTGGGCTGAAGCTTTCTTT.

This clonotype was observed a few times. This chain links TRBV15 with TRBJ2-2; the match to TRBD1 covers 12 bases. Unmatched junction bases numbered 4, after V lost 0 bases and J lost 5 bases. The length of the CDR3 is 17 residues. The V gene's germline CDR1 is LNHNV and CDR2 YYDKDF (reference sequence). The CDR3 nucleotides are TGTGCCACCAGCAGAGATGGGGACAGGGGGCTTACCGGGGAGCTGTTTTTT. This encodes CATSRDGDRGLTGELFF.

This clonotype was detected many times. V and J are TRBV29-1 and TRBJ2-1; D is ambiguous. Germline CDR1 SQVTM, CDR2 ANQGSEA. The CDR3 contains 16 residues. Trimming left V 2 bases short and J 3 bases short, with 17 bases between. CDR3 DNA: TGCAGCGTTGAACCCCCTGGTAGCAGGCTCTACAATGAGCAGTTCTTC. It codes for CSVEPPGSRLYNEQFF.

The rearrangement links TRBV7-9 to TRBJ2-5; 7 nucleotides match TRBD2. Per the germline V gene, CDR1 is SEHNR and CDR2 is FQNEAQ (reference sequence). V trimming: 6 bases; J trimming: 5 bases; junction bases outside the gene matches: 12. The CDR3 totals 15 residues. This CDR3 reads CASRSSTGGPETQYF. In DNA, the CDR3 is TGTGCCAGCAGGTCATCCACGGGAGGCCCTGAGACCCAGTACTTC.

This rearrangement joins TRBV6-5 to TRBJ2-7; no clear D. V lost 4 bases to trimming and J lost 3 bases, with 10 bases between them. Germline V gene sequence: CDR1 MNHEY, CDR2 SVGAGI. This CDR3 has 13 amino acids. The CDR3 protein is CASSFMGNYEQYF. In DNA, the CDR3 is TGTGCCAGCAGTTTTATGGGAAACTACGAGCAGTACTTC.

This clonotype has a handful of counts. The rearrangement uses TRBV20-1 and TRBJ1-1; D possibly corresponds to TRBD1 (5 bases). Germline V gives CDR1 DFQATT, CDR2 SNEGSKA (reference sequence). This CDR3 region has 15 residues. V lost 3 bases and J lost 3, with 17 bases in between. This CDR3 is CSARGVVVGDTEAFF. DNA for the CDR3: TGCAGTGCTAGGGGGGTAGTGGTGGGGGACACTGAAGCTTTCTTT.

This clonotype was found a few times. This rearrangement joins TRBV25-1 to TRBJ1-5; D is possibly TRBD1 (5 bases). CDR1 and CDR2 from the germline V gene are MGHDK and SYGVNS. This CDR3 region has 11 residues. V lost 4 bases and J lost 13, with 11 bases in between. DNA for the CDR3: TGTGCCAGCAGTGTCGGGACCCAACAGCATTTT. It translates to CASSVGTQQHF.

To note about this clonotype: Because it lacks the conserved phenylalanine or tryptophan at the end, this CDR3 is likely a read error. Because the CDR3's place on the DNA is in doubt, the DNA is left out and the CDR3 is given as listed by TCRdb. This chain links TRBV7-6 with TRBJ2-7; the D segment call TRBD2 is taken from the table without a DNA check. 13 amino acids form the CDR3, both terminal residues included. Germline V lookup: CDR1 SGHVS, CDR2 FNYEAQ. The CDR3 sequence: CASSLTTPGTSDS.

The J gene is TRBJ2-6, the V gene TRBV4-3, with D maybe TRBD1 (6 bases). The length of the CDR3 is 19 residues. Germline lookup yields CDR1 LGHNA and CDR2 YSLEER. V was shortened by 5 bases and J by 1 base, with 21 bases between the two germline ends. The CDR3 here is CASSAAPGQILSGANVLTF. The CDR3 coding sequence is TGCGCCAGCAGCGCTGCCCCCGGACAGATCCTTTCTGGGGCCAACGTCCTGACTTTC.

A few counts support this clonotype. The chain combines TRBV7-3 with TRBJ2-1, with 7 bases aligning to TRBD1. This CDR3 is 14 amino acids long. Germline V lookup: CDR1 SGHTA, CDR2 FQGTGA. V was pared by 3 bases and J by 7 bases, with 6 bases of the junction left unmatched. Here the CDR3 DNA reads TGTGCCAGCAGCTTGCTACAGGGGTCAAATGAGCAGTTCTTC. It specifies CASSLLQGSNEQFF.

The rearrangement links TRBV5-6 to TRBJ2-7; TRBD2 might be the D (7 bases). There are 17 residues in the CDR3. Germline V gives CDR1 SGHDT, CDR2 YYEEEE. Between the trimmed V and J ends, which lost 2 bases and 0 bases, there was a span of 18 bases. In DNA form, the CDR3 reads TGTGCCAGCAGCTTCTCTCCCGGGGGGCGGAGCTCCTACGAGCAGTACTTC. Encoded protein: CASSFSPGGRSSYEQYF.

The chain links TRBV5-1 to TRBJ2-5; maybe TRBD2 (6 bases). Germline V gene data show CDR1 as SGHRS and CDR2 as YFSETQ. V lost 7 bases and J 5 bases, leaving 12 bases between the germline ends. CDR3 length equals 12 residues. The CDR3 spells CASASEGETQYF. The DNA for the CDR3 is TGCGCCAGCGCTAGCGAGGGGGAGACCCAGTACTTC.

This clonotype was detected only a few times. The chain recombines TRBV29-1 with TRBJ2-5; D is possibly TRBD1 (6 bases). The CDR3 runs to 12 residues. Germline V gene lookup returns CDR1 SQVTM and CDR2 ANQGSEA. The V end was cut by 4 bases, the J end by 2 bases, with 8 bases between. The CDR3 region is CSVGTVQETQYF. CDR3 bases: TGCAGCGTTGGGACAGTTCAAGAGACCCAGTACTTC.

The rearrangement uses TRBV5-4 and TRBJ2-7; unclear D gene. The CDR3 consists of 11 residues. The V gene's germline CDR1 is SGHNT and CDR2 YYREEE (reference sequence). The ends were cut back, 1 base at V and 5 bases at J, with 4 bases in the middle. The CDR3 nucleotides read TGTGCCAGCAGCTTGACACACGAGCAGTACTTC. Translated: CASSLTHEQYF. Drawing the rest from reference TRBV5-4 and TRBJ2-7, the complete variable domain is ETGVTQSPTHLIKTRGQQVTLRCSSQSGHNTVSWYQQALGQGPQFIFQYYREEENGRGNFPPRFSGLQFPNYSSELNVNALELDDSALYLCASSLTHEQYFGPGTRLTVT.

In its sample, this clonotype was seen many times. CDR3 DNA: TGTGCCAGCAGCCGGACAGGCTACGAGCAGTACTTC. Its translation: CASSRTGYEQYF. This chain connects TRBV12-3 or TRBV12-4 to TRBJ2-7, with TRBD1 identical over 7 bases. The CDR3 totals 12 residues. The trim removed 6 bases at V and 3 bases at J, leaving 2 bases unmatched.

This clonotype was observed a few times. The chain carries TRBV5-6 and TRBJ2-2; the D gene is possibly TRBD2 (6 bases). The V end was cut by 4 bases, the J end by 2 bases, with 18 bases between. Germline CDR1 reads SGHDT; CDR2 reads YYEEEE. This CDR3 is built from 17 residues. Here the CDR3 DNA reads TGTGCCAGCAGCCGTCCGGGACTTATTATAAACACCGGGGAGCTGTTTTTT. It codes for CASSRPGLIINTGELFF. The full variable domain, with the rest looked up from reference TRBV5-6 and TRBJ2-2, is DAGVTQSPTHLIKTRGQQVTLRCSPKSGHDTVSWYQQALGQGPQFIFQYYEEEERQRGNFPDRFSGHQFPNYSSELNVNALLLGDSALYLCASSRPGLIINTGELFFGEGSRLTVL.